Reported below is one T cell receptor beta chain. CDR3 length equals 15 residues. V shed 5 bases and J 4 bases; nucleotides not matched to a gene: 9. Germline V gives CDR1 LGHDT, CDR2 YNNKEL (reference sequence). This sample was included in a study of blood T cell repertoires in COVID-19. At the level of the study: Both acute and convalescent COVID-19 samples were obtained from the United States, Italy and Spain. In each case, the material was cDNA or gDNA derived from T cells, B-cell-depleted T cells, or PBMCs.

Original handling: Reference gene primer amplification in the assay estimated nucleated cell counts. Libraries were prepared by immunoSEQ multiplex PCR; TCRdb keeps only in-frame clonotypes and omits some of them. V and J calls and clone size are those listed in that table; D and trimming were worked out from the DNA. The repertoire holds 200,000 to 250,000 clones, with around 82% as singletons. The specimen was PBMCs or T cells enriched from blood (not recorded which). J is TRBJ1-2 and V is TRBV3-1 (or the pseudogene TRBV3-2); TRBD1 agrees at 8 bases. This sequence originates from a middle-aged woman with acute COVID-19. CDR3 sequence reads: CASSSRDRSLYGYTF. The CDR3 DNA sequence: TGTGCCAGCAGCAGCCGGGACAGGAGCCTCTATGGCTACACCTTC.